This T cell receptor (beta chain) comes out of a study of blood T cell repertoires in COVID-19. TCRdb's copy holds only in-frame clones and misses some; the assay was immunoSEQ multiplex PCR. The data show about 220,000 clones, with 87% seen just once and 2% to 3% held by the top ten. Germline V lookup: CDR1 MNHNY, CDR2 SVGAGI (reference sequence). Trimming took 2 bases from V and 6 from J; bases not matched to a gene: 10. The CDR3 is 15 residues long. The chain combines TRBV6-6 with TRBJ2-7; 7 bases map to TRBD2. This TCR was sampled from a woman in her twenties or thirties with acute COVID-19. Sequenced input: PBMCs or T cells enriched from blood (not recorded which). CDR3 in DNA: TGTGCCAGCAGTTACGGGGCTAGCGGACTATCCGAGCAGTACTTC. Its translation: CASSYGASGLSEQYF.